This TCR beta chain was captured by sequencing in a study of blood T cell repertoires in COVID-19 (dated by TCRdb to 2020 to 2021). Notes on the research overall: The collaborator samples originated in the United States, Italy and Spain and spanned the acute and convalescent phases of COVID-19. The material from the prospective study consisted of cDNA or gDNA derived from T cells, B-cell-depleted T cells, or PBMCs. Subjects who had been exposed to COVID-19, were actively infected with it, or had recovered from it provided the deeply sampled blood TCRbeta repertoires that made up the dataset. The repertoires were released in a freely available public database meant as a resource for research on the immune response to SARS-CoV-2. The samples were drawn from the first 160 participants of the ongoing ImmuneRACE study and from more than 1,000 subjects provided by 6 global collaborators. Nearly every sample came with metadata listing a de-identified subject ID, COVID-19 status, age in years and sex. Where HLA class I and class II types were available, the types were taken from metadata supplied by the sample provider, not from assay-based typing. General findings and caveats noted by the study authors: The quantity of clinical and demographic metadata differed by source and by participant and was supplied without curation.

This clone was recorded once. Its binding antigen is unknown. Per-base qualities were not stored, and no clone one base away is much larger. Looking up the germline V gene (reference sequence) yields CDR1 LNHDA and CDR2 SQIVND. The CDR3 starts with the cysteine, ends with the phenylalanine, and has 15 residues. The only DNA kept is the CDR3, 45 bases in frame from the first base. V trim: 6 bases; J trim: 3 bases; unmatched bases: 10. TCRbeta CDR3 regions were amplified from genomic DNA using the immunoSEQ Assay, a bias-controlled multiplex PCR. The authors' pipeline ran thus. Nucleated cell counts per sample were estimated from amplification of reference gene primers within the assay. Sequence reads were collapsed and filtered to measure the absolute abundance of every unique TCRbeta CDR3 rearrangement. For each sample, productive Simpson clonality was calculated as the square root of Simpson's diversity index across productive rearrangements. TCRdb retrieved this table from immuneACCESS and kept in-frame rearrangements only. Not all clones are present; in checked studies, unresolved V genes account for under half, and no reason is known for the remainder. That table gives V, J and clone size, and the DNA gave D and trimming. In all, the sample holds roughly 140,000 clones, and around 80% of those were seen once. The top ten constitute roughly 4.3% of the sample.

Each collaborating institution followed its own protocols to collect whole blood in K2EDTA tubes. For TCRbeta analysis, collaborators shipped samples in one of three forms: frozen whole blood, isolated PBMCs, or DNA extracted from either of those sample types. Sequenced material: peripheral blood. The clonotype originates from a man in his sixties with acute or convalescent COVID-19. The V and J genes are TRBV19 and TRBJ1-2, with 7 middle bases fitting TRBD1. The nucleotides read TGTGCCAGTAGAAACGCACAGGGGACTCACTATGGCTACACCTTC. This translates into CASRNAQGTHYGYTF.